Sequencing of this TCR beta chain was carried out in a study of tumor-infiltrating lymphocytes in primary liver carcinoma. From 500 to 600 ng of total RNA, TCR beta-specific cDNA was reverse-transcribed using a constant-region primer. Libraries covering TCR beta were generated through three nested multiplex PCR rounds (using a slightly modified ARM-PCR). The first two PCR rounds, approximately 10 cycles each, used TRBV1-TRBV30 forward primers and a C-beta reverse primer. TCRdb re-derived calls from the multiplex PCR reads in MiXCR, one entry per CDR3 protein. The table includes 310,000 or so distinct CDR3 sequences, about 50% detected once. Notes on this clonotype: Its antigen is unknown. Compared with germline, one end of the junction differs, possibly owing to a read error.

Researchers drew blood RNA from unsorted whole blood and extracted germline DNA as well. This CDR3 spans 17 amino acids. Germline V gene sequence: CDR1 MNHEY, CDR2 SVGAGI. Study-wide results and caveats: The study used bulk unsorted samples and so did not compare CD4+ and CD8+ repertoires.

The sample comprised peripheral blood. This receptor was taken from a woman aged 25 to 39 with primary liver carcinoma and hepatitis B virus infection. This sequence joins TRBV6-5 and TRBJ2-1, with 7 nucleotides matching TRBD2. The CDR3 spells CACSYSGPAGRLNEQFF. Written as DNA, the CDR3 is TGTGCCTGCAGTTACTCCGGACCAGCGGGACGGCTTAATGAGCAGTTCTTC.